This TCR beta chain was identified in a study of CD8 T cells in ankylosing spondylitis. General study findings and limits: Within peripheral blood, clones linked to disease were CD8+ and relatively rare. Significant enrichment of disease-linked clones was reported in matched ankylosing spondylitis synovial fluid. Some motif variants were previously reported in reactive arthritis synovial fluid and blood. Blood of patients with ankylosing spondylitis appeared to be characterized by a TCR beta motif of roughly eight highly homologous variants.

Only a few counts were recorded for this clonotype. As yet, its antigen is unknown. Germline values: CDR1 SGHTA, CDR2 FQGNSA. This CDR3 region has 16 residues. The V end was cut by 0 bases, the J end by 5 bases, with 14 bases between. Using quantitative 5'-RACE with molecular barcodes, the authors made TCR beta libraries. TCRdb recomputed calls from the 5' RACE reads with MiXCR, one row per CDR3 protein. The data contain under 550,000 distinct CDR3 sequences, roughly 26% of them seen just once; the ten biggest clones take up about 1%. The receptor comes from a male donor with ankylosing spondylitis. The V and J genes are TRBV7-2 and TRBJ1-5; D unclear. Sequencing input: blood, either unsorted or a sorted T cell fraction (not recorded which). This CDR3 reads CASSLASGSRYQPQHF. The CDR3 region has the DNA TGTGCCAGCAGCTTAGCCTCCGGTTCGCGGTATCAGCCCCAGCATTTT. Variable domain in full (rest from reference TRBV7-2 and TRBJ1-5): GAGVSQSPSNKVTEKGKDVELRCDPISGHTALYWYRQSLGQGLEFLIYFQGNSAPDKSGLPSDRFSAERTGGSVSTLTIQRTQQEDSAVYLCASSLASGSRYQPQHFGDGTRLSIL.